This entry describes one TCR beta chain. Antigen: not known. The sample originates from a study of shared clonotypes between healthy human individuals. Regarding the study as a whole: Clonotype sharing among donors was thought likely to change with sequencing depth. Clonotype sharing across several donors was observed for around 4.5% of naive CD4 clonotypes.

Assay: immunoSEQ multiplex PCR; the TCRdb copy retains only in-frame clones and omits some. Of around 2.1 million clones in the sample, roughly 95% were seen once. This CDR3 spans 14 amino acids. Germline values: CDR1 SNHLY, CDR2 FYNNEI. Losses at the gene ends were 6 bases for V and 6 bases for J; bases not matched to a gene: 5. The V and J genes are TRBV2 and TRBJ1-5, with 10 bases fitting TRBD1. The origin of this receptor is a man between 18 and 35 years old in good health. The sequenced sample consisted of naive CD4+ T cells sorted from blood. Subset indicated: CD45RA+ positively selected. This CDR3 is CASRATGGGQPQHF. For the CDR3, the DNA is TGTGCCAGCAGGGCGACAGGGGGCGGTCAGCCCCAGCATTTT.